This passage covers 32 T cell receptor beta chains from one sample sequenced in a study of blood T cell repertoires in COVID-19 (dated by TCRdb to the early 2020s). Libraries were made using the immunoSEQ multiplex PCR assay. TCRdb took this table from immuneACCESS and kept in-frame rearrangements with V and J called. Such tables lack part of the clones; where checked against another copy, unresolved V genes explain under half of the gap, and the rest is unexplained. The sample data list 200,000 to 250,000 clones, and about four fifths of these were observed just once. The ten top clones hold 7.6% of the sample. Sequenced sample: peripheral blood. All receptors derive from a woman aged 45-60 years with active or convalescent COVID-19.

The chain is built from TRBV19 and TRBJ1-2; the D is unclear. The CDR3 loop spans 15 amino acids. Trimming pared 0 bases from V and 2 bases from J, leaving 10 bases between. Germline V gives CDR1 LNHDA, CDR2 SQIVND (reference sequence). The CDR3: CASSIDAVLNYGYTF. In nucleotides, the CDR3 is TGTGCCAGTAGTATAGACGCGGTTCTAAACTATGGCTACACCTTC.

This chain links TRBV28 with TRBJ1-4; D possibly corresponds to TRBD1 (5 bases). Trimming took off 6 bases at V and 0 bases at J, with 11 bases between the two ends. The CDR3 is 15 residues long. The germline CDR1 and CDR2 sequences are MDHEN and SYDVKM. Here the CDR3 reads CASSYDRSTNEKLFF. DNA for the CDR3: TGTGCCAGCAGCTATGACAGATCAACTAATGAAAAACTGTTTTTT.

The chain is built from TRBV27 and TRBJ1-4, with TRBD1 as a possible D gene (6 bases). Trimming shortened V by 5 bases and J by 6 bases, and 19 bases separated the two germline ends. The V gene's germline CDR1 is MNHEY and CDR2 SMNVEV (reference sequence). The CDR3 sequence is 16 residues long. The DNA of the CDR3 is TGTGCCAGCAGTCCCGATTCAACAGGGAGGGATGAAAAACTGTTTTTT. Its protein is CASSPDSTGRDEKLFF.

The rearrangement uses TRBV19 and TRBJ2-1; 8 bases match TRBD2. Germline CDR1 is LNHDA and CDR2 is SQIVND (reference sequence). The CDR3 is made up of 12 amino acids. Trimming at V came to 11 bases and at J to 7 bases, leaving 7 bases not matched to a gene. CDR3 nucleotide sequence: TGTGCCGTCGGGAGGGCGTTAAATGAGCAGTTCTTC. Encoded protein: CAVGRALNEQFF.

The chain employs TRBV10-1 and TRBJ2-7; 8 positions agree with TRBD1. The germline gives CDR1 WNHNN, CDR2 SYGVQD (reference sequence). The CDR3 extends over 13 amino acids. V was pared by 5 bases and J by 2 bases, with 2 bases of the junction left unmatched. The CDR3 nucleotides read TGCGCCAGCAGTAAGGGACAGGCCTACGAGCAGTACTTC. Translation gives CASSKGQAYEQYF.

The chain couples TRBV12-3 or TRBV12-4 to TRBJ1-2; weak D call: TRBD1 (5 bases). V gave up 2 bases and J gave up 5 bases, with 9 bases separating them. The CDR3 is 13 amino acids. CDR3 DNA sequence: TGTGCCAGCAGTTTAAGGGGCGCTTATGGCTACACCTTC. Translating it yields CASSLRGAYGYTF.

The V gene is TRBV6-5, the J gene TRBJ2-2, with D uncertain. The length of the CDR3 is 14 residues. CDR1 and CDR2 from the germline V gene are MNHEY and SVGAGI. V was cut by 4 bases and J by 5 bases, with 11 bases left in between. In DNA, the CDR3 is TGTGCCAGCAGTTCCACTCTGGAGACCGGGGAGCTGTTTTTT. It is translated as CASSSTLETGELFF.

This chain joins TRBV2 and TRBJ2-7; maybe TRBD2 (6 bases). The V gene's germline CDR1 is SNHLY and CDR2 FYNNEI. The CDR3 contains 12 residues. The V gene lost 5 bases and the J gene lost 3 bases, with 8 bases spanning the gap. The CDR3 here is CASSLEGYEQYV. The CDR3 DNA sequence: TGTGCCAGCAGTCTGGAGGGCTACGAGCAGTACGTC.

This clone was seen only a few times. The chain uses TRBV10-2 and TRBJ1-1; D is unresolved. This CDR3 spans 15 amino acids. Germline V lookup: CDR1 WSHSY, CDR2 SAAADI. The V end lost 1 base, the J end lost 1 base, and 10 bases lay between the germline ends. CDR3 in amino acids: CASSEYVERNTEAFF. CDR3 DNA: TGCGCCAGCAGTGAGTATGTAGAGCGGAACACTGAAGCTTTCTTT.

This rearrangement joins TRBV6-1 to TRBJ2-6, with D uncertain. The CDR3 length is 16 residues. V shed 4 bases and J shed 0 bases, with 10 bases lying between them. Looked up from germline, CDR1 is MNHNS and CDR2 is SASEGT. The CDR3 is CASSADSGSGANVLTF. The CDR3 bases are TGTGCCAGCAGTGCTGATAGTGGCTCTGGGGCCAACGTCCTGACTTTC.

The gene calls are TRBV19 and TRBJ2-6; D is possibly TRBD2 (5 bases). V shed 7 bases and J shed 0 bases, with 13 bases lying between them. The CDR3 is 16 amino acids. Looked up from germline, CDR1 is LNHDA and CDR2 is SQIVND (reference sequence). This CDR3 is CASKSSGSSGANVLTF. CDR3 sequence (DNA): TGTGCCAGTAAGAGTTCGGGGAGCTCTGGGGCCAACGTCCTGACTTTC.

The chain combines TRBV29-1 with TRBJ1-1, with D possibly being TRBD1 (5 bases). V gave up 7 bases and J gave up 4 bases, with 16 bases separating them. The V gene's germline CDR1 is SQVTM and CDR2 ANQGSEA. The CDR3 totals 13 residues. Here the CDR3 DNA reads TGCAGCGGCGGATCTCGGCAGGGCACTGAAGCTTTCTTT. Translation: CSGGSRQGTEAFF.

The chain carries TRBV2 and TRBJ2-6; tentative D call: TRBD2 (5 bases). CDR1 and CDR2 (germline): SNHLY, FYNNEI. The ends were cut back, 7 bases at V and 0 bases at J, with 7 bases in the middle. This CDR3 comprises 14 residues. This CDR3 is CASTGISGANVLTF. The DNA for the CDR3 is TGTGCCAGCACCGGGATCTCTGGGGCCAACGTCCTGACTTTC.

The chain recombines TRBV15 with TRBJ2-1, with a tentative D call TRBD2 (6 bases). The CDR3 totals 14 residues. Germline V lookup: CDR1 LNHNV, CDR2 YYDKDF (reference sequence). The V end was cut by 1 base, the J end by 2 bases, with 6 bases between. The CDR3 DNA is TGTGCCACCAGCAGAGCGGGGGCCTACAATGAGCAGTTCTTC. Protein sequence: CATSRAGAYNEQFF.

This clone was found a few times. The CDR3 spells CASSWGTDNNYGYTF. The CDR3 region has the DNA TGCGCCAGCAGCTGGGGGACAGACAATAACTATGGCTACACCTTC. The V call is TRBV5-1, the J call TRBJ1-2; 7 nucleotides agree with TRBD1. V dropped 3 bases and J dropped 1; count of bases not matched to a gene: 6. The CDR3 consists of 15 residues. Germline-derived CDR1 and CDR2 are SGHRS and YFSETQ.

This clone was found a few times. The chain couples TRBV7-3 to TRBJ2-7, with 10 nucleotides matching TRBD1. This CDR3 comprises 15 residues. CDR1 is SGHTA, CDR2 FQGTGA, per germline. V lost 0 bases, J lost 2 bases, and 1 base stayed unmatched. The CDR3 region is CASSLTGTGAYEQYF. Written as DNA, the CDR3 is TGTGCCAGCAGCTTAACCGGGACAGGGGCCTACGAGCAGTACTTC.

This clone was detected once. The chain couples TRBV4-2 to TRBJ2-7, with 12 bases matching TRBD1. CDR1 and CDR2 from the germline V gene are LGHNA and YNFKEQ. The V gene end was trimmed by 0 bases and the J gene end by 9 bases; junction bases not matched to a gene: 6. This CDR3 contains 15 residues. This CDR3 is CASSQDGGTGGLQYF. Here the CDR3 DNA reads TGTGCCAGCAGCCAAGATGGCGGGACAGGGGGCCTGCAGTACTTC.

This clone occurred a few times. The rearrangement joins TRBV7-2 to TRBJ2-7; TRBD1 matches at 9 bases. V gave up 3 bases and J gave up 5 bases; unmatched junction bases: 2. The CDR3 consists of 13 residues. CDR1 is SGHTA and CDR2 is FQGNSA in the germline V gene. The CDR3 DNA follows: TGTGCCAGCAGCTTGGGACAGGGTAACGAGCAGTACGTC. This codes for CASSLGQGNEQYV.

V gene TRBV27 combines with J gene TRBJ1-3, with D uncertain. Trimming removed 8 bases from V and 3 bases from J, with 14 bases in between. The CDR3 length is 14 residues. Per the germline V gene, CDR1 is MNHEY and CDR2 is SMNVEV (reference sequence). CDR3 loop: CASPPLGCGNTIYF. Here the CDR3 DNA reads TGTGCCAGCCCGCCACTCGGGTGTGGAAACACCATATATTTT.

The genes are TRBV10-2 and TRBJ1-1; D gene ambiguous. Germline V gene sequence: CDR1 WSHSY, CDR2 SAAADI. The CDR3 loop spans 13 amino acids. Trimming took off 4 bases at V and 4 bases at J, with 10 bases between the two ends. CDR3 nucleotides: TGCGCCAGCAGTGGAGGTGCGGTCACTGAAGCTTTCTTT. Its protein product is CASSGGAVTEAFF.

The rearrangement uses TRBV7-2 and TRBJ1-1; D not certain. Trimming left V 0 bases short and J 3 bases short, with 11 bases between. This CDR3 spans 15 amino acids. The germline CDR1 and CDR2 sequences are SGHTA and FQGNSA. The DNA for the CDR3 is TGTGCCAGCAGCTTAGCGGTACAGACGGACACTGAAGCTTTCTTT. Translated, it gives CASSLAVQTDTEAFF.

The CDR3 here is CASSLERGGEKLFF. The CDR3 bases are TGCGCCAGCAGCTTGGAGCGGGGAGGCGAAAAACTGTTTTTT. The V and J genes are TRBV5-1 and TRBJ1-4; unclear D gene. Trimming left V 0 bases short and J 8 bases short, with 11 bases between. The CDR3 runs 14 residues. Germline V CDR1 and CDR2: SGHRS, YFSETQ.

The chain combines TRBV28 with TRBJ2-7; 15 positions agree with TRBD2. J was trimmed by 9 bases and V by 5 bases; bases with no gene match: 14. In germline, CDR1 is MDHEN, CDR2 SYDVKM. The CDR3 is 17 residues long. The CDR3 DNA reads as TGTGCCAGCAGTGACAGGATGGGGACTAGCGGGAGGTTGGGGCAGTACTTC. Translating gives CASSDRMGTSGRLGQYF.

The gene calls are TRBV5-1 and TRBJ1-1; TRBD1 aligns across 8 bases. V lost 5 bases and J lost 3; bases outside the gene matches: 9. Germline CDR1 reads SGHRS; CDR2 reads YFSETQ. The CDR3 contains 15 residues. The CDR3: CASSVGQGGYTEAFF. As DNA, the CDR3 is TGCGCCAGCAGTGTCGGACAGGGAGGGTACACTGAAGCTTTCTTT.

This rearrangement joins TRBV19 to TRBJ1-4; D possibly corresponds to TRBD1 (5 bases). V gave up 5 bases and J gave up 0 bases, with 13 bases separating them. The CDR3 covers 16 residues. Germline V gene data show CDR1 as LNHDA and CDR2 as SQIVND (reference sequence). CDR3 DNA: TGTGCCAGTAGTCCCCGTGGGGGGACAACTAATGAAAAACTGTTTTTT. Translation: CASSPRGGTTNEKLFF.

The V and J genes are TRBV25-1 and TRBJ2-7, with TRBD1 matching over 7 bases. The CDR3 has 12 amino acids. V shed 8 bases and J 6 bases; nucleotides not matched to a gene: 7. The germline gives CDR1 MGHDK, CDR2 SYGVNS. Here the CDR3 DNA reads TGTGCCAGCGGCAGGGGGTTCGGCGAGCAGTACTTC. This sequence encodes CASGRGFGEQYF.

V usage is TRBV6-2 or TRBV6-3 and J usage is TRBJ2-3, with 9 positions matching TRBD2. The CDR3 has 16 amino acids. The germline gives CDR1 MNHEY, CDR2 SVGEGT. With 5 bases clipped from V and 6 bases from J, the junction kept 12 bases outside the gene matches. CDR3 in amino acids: CASSNPTSGSKDTQYF. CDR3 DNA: TGTGCCAGCAGTAACCCGACTAGCGGCTCGAAGGATACGCAGTATTTT.

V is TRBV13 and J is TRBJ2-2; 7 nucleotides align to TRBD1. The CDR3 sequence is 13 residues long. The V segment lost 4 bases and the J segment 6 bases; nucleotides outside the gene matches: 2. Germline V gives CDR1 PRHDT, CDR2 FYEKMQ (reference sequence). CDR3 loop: CASSYRGPGELFF. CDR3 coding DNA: TGTGCCAGCAGCTACAGGGGTCCCGGGGAGCTGTTTTTT. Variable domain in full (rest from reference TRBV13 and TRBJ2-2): AAGVIQSPRHLIKEKRETATLKCYPIPRHDTVYWYQQGPGQDPQFLISFYEKMQSDKGSIPDRFSAQQFSDYHSELNMSSLELGDSALYFCASSYRGPGELFFGEGSRLTVL.

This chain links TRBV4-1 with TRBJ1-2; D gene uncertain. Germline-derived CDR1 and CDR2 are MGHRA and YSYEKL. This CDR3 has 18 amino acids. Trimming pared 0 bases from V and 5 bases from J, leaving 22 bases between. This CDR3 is CASSQETSSGRRFYGYTF. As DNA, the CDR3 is TGCGCCAGCAGCCAAGAAACTTCGTCGGGAAGAAGGTTTTATGGCTACACCTTC.

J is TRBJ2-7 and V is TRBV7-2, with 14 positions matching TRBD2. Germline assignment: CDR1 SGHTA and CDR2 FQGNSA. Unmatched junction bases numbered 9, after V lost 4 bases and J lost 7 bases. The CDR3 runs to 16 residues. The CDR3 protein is CASSWGTSGRLGEQYF. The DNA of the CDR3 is TGTGCCAGCAGCTGGGGGACTAGCGGGAGATTGGGTGAGCAGTACTTC.

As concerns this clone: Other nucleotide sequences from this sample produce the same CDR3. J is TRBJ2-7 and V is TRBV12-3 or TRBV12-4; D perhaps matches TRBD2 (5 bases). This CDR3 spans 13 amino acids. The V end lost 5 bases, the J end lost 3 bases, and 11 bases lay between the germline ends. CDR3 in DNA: TGTGCCAGCAGTCTGGCTAGCTACTACGAGCAGTACTTC. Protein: CASSLASYYEQYF.

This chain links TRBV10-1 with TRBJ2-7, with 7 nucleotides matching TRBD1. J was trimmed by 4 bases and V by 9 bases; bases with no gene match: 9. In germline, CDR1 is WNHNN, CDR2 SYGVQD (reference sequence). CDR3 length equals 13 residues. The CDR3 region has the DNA TGCGCCAGTGAGGGACAGCATTCTTACGAGCAGTACGTC. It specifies CASEGQHSYEQYV.